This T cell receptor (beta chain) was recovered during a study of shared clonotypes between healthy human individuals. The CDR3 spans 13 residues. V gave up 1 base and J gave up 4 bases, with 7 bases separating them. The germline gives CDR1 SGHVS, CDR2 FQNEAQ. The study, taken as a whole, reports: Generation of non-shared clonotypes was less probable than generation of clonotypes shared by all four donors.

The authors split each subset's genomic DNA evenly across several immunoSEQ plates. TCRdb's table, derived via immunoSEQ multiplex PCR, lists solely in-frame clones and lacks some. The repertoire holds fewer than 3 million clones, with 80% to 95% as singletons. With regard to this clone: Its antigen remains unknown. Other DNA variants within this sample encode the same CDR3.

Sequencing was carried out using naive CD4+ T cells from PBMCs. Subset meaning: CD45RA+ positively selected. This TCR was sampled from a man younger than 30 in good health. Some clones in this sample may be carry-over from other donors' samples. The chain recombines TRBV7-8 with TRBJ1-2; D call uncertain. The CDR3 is CASSLGGGYGYTF. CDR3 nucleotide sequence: TGTGCCAGCAGCTTAGGCGGTGGCTATGGCTACACCTTC.